This TCR beta chain is drawn from a study of blood T cell repertoires in COVID-19. Study-level information: From the United States, Italy and Spain came samples of acute and convalescent COVID-19.

Profiled with immunoSEQ multiplex PCR; TCRdb holds only in-frame clones, not every one. Found here are 150,000 to 200,000 clones, roughly 88% of them singletons; the top ten hold approximately 1.1%. The V segment lost 2 bases and the J segment 4 bases; nucleotides outside the gene matches: 11. The CDR3 has 17 amino acids. CDR1 and CDR2 (germline): SGHTA, FQGTGA. This clonotype originated in a man in his sixties who had recovered from COVID-19. The sequenced material came from peripheral blood. This chain connects TRBV7-3 to TRBJ2-5; 9 bases are shared with TRBD1. The CDR3 loop reads CASSLSPGQGIGETQYF. The CDR3 DNA reads TGTGCCAGCAGCTTATCTCCGGGACAGGGTATAGGAGAGACCCAGTACTTC.